Each of the 2 T cell receptor beta chains below was sequenced from the same sample in a study of T cells in Graves' hyperthyroidism and ophthalmopathy. Amplified TCR beta CDR3 regions came from RNA transcripts. RT-PCR in the first round (using the HTBI primer set) targeted the TCR CDR3. A single record per CDR3 protein comes from TCRdb applying MiXCR to the multiplex PCR reads. The table records 250,000 to 350,000 distinct CDR3 sequences, about 20% of them present only once. The material sequenced was blood. Source of these receptors: a young man with Graves' ophthalmopathy.

This clonotype was observed once. The chain employs TRBV10-3 and TRBJ2-7, with 11 positions matching TRBD1. CDR3 length equals 13 residues. The J segment lost 6 bases and the V segment lost 9 bases, leaving 7 bases of the junction unmatched. Germline V CDR1 and CDR2: ENHRY, SYGVKD. Written as DNA, the CDR3 is TGTGCCATTAGGGACAGGGGGTCTTTCGAGCAGTACTTC. Translation gives CAIRDRGSFEQYF.

This clonotype was recorded a few times. The chain uses TRBV20-1 and TRBJ2-3; D is unresolved. V was shortened by 4 bases and J by 2 bases, with 10 bases between the two germline ends. CDR1 and CDR2 from the germline V gene are DFQATT and SNEGSKA (reference sequence). The length of the CDR3 is 13 residues. This CDR3 is CSAIREDTDTQYF. For the CDR3, the DNA is TGCAGTGCTATAAGGGAAGACACAGATACGCAGTATTTT.